The 29 T cell receptor beta chains listed next were all sequenced from one sample in a study of spatial heterogeneity in lung cancer. General study findings and limits: Tumor mutation count correlated with how many alpha and beta TCRs expanded intratumorally.

For these receptors, no antigen is known. Time point meaning: sample taken at primary tumor resection. Each CDR3 protein is one row after TCRdb ran MiXCR on the 5' RACE reads. The sample shows fewer than 20,000 distinct CDR3 sequences, 5.5% to 6.5% of them seen only once. The sequencing used lung tumor tissue, collected at surgery. These TCRs come from a female donor with early-stage non-small cell lung cancer.

Relative to its sample, this clonotype is medium-sized. The library was prepared for alpha chains; this beta chain is a stray read, so its frequency means little. This chain links TRBV7-9 with TRBJ2-3; possibly TRBD1 for D (6 bases). The CDR3 sequence is 15 residues long. CDR1 SEHNR and CDR2 FQNEAQ come from the germline V gene (reference sequence). Trimming removed 7 bases from V and 0 bases from J, with 14 bases in between. As DNA, the CDR3 is TGTGCCAGCACCCTAGGGGGAGTGAGCACAGATACGCAGTATTTT. Amino acid sequence: CASTLGGVSTDTQYF.

In its sample, this clonotype was seen many times. Within a library made for alpha chains, this beta chain is off target, and its count is uninformative. The CDR3 here is CASSSGQGVDEQYF. In nucleotides, the CDR3 is TGTGCCAGCAGCTCTGGACAGGGGGTCGACGAGCAGTACTTC. The gene calls are TRBV7-9 and TRBJ2-7; 10 nucleotides match TRBD1. Germline values: CDR1 SEHNR, CDR2 FQNEAQ (reference sequence). The CDR3 spans 14 residues. The V and J ends lost 4 bases and 5 bases, in that order; junction bases with no gene match: 5.

Note on this clonotype: The library was prepared for alpha chains; this beta chain is a stray read, so its frequency means little. The V gene is TRBV9, the J gene TRBJ2-5; TRBD2 matches 8 bases. J was trimmed by 3 bases and V by 6 bases; bases with no gene match: 7. Per germline, CDR1 SGDLS and CDR2 YYNGEE. This CDR3 region has 14 residues. DNA of the CDR3: TGTGCCAGCACCCCGGGACTAGTTAAAGAGACCCAGTACTTC. Protein product: CASTPGLVKETQYF.

In its sample, this clonotype was seen many times. Because the library targeted alpha chains, this beta chain is an off-target read whose size means little. The rearrangement links TRBV11-2 to TRBJ2-2; 8 bases match TRBD1. The CDR3 is 14 amino acids. Per the germline V gene, CDR1 is SGHAT and CDR2 is FQNNGV. Losses at the gene ends were 4 bases for V and 6 bases for J; bases not matched to a gene: 4. This chain's CDR3 is CASSYGTGAGELFF. The CDR3 DNA is TGTGCCAGCAGCTACGGGACAGGAGCCGGGGAGCTGTTTTTT. Supplemented by reference TRBV11-2 and TRBJ2-2, the full variable domain reads EAGVAQSPRYKIIEKRQSVAFWCNPISGHATLYWYQQILGQGPKLLIQFQNNGVVDDSQLPKDRFSAERLKGVDSTLKIQPAKLEDSAVYLCASSYGTGAGELFFGEGSRLTVL.

This clonotype was seen many times. Being off target in a library aimed at alpha chains, this beta chain has a size of little meaning. The chain links TRBV7-8 to TRBJ1-5; tentatively, D is TRBD1 (5 bases). Trimming cost V 4 bases and J 7 bases, with 14 bases left between them. The CDR3 sequence is 14 residues long. Germline V gives CDR1 SGHVS, CDR2 FQNEAQ. The CDR3 DNA reads as TGTGCCAGCAGCTCAACCAGGGTAAGCCAGCCCCAGCATTTT. Its translation: CASSSTRVSQPQHF.

This clonotype showed up many times. This beta chain is off target for a library built for alpha chains, so its abundance means little. The rearrangement uses TRBV11-1 and TRBJ2-1; no firm D call. V lost 2 bases, J lost 3 bases, and 8 bases lay in between. This CDR3 contains 14 residues. Germline assignment: CDR1 SGHAT and CDR2 FQDESV (reference sequence). CDR3 loop: CASSLLTSYNEQFF. The CDR3 DNA sequence: TGTGCCAGCAGCTTACTAACAAGCTACAATGAGCAGTTCTTC.

With respect to this clonotype: This beta chain was picked up by a library intended for alpha chains and is off target, so its count carries little meaning. This chain connects TRBV7-7 to TRBJ2-1; either TRBD1 or TRBD2 may fit D (5 bases each). The CDR3 extends over 13 amino acids. V was cut by 1 base and J by 7 bases, with 8 bases left in between. The germline V gene encodes CDR1 SSHAT and CDR2 FNYEAQ (reference sequence). The CDR3 bases are TGTGCCAGCAGCTTAGGGGGGTCTAATGAGCAGTTCTTC. This sequence encodes CASSLGGSNEQFF.

The table lists this clonotype with many counts. The library was designed around alpha chains, so this beta chain is a stray read whose abundance carries little weight. The chain has TRBV28 and TRBJ2-7, with 9 positions matching TRBD2. This CDR3 is built from 17 residues. J was trimmed by 0 bases and V by 6 bases; bases with no gene match: 12. Germline V lookup: CDR1 MDHEN, CDR2 SYDVKM. The DNA for the CDR3 is TGTGCCAGCAGCTCAAGGCGGCTAGCGGGGACCTCCTACGAGCAGTACTTC. Translating it yields CASSSRRLAGTSYEQYF.

This clonotype showed up many times. Because this beta chain is a stray read in a library intended to capture alpha chains, its abundance should not be given much weight. CDR3 sequence reads: CASSVYGGTPADIQYF. The CDR3 DNA reads TGTGCCAGCAGTGTTTACGGCGGGACTCCCGCGGACATTCAGTACTTC. V usage is TRBV2 and J usage is TRBJ2-4; TRBD2 is a possible D gene (6 bases). CDR3 length: 16 residues. Germline lookup yields CDR1 SNHLY and CDR2 FYNNEI. Trimming removed 4 bases at V and 8 bases at J, with 21 bases between. Combining the CDR3 with reference TRBV2 and TRBJ2-4 gives the whole variable domain EPEVTQTPSHQVTQMGQEVILRCVPISNHLYFYWYRQILGQKVEFLVSFYNNEISEKSEIFDDQFSVERPDGSNFTLKIRSTKLEDSAMYFCASSVYGGTPADIQYFGAGTRLSVL.

In its sample, this clonotype was seen many times. The library was designed around alpha chains, so this beta chain is a stray read whose abundance carries little weight. The J gene is TRBJ1-1, the V gene TRBV29-1; 10 nucleotides align to TRBD1. V gave up 8 bases and J gave up 6 bases; unmatched junction bases: 3. This CDR3 spans 11 amino acids. Germline loops: CDR1 SQVTM, CDR2 ANQGSEA. This CDR3 reads CSFDRGPEAFF. In DNA, the CDR3 is TGCAGCTTCGACAGGGGGCCTGAAGCTTTCTTT.

This clonotype is judged medium-sized. Because this beta chain is a stray read in a library intended to capture alpha chains, its abundance should not be given much weight. The V and J genes are TRBV6-6 and TRBJ2-2, with 7 bases lining up with TRBD2. This CDR3 is 17 amino acids long. Germline CDR1 reads MNHNY; CDR2 reads SVGAGI (reference sequence). Trimming took 0 bases from V and 4 from J; bases not matched to a gene: 8. CDR3 coding DNA: TGTGCCAGCAGTTACTCTTGGCGGCGGGAGCCCACCGGGGAGCTGTTTTTT. It encodes CASSYSWRREPTGELFF.

This clonotype has a handful of counts. The library was built for alpha chains, so this beta chain is an off-target read and its size means little. This chain connects TRBV7-9 to TRBJ1-1, with 8 bases that match TRBD1. The germline gives CDR1 SEHNR, CDR2 FQNEAQ (reference sequence). This CDR3 comprises 17 residues. The V segment lost 5 bases and the J segment 2 bases; nucleotides outside the gene matches: 13. This CDR3 reads CASSPLDRGWRNTEAFF. CDR3 DNA: TGTGCCAGCAGCCCCCTAGACAGGGGATGGCGAAACACTGAAGCTTTCTTT.

This clonotype was picked up many times. As an off-target read in a library built for alpha chains, this beta chain has a frequency of little significance. The chain joins TRBV6-2 or TRBV6-3 to TRBJ2-1; TRBD2 agrees at 11 bases. The CDR3 covers 16 residues. The junction had 13 bases not matched to a gene; V was cut back by 9 bases and J by 6 bases. Germline values: CDR1 MNHEY, CDR2 SVGEGT. The CDR3 DNA reads TGTGCCAGTACCTACGGCACTAGCGGGAGATTCAATGAGCAGTTCTTC. Protein sequence: CASTYGTSGRFNEQFF.

There are many counts of this clonotype. An end of the junction does not agree with germline; a read error may underlie this. This beta chain is an unintended read in a library built for alpha chains; its size means little. V and J are TRBV27 and TRBJ2-3; a possible D gene is TRBD1 (5 bases). Germline assignment: CDR1 MNHEY and CDR2 SMNVEV (reference sequence). The CDR3 has 14 amino acids. CDR3 in amino acids: CASSYDSRTDTQYF. Written as DNA, the CDR3 is TGTGCCAGTAGTTACGACAGCCGCACAGATACGCAGTATTTT.

This clonotype was seen at least ten times. A library made for alpha chains picked up this beta chain off target, so its size means little. The chain joins TRBV28 to TRBJ2-3; no firm D call. The germline V gene has CDR1 MDHEN and CDR2 SYDVKM. The CDR3 is 13 residues long. The V end was cut by 6 bases, the J end by 4 bases, with 11 bases between. CDR3 nucleotide sequence: TGTGCCAGCAGGATCGAGGCGGCAGATACGCAGTATTTT. As protein: CASRIEAADTQYF. The full variable domain, with the rest looked up from reference TRBV28 and TRBJ2-3, is DVKVTQSSRYLVKRTGEKVFLECVQDMDHENMFWYRQDPGLGLRLIYFSYDVKMKEKGDIPEGYSVSREKKERFSLILESASTNQTSMYLCASRIEAADTQYFGPGTRLTVL.

This clonotype showed up many times. This beta chain slipped into a library made for alpha chains as a stray read, so its size is not meaningful. This sequence joins TRBV7-9 and TRBJ2-3; perhaps TRBD2 as D (6 bases). Per the germline V gene, CDR1 is SEHNR and CDR2 is FQNEAQ (reference sequence). V dropped 5 bases and J dropped 2 bases, with 14 bases sitting between them. The CDR3 has 15 amino acids. CDR3 residues: CASSPGTSATDTQYF. CDR3 sequence (DNA): TGTGCCAGCAGCCCCGGGACTTCTGCCACAGATACGCAGTATTTT. Using reference TRBV7-9 and TRBJ2-3 for the parts outside the CDR3, the full variable domain is DTGVSQNPRHKITKRGQNVTFRCDPISEHNRLYWYRQTLGQGPEFLTYFQNEAQLEKSRLLSDRFSAERPKGSFSTLEIQRTEQGDSAMYLCASSPGTSATDTQYFGPGTRLTVL.

This clonotype ranks as medium-sized. Since the library was made to target alpha chains, this beta chain is a stray read and its abundance is not meaningful. The chain links TRBV6-5 to TRBJ2-1; the D gene is possibly TRBD2 (6 bases). The ends were cut back, 2 bases at V and 5 bases at J, with 7 bases in the middle. CDR3 length equals 13 residues. Germline V lookup: CDR1 MNHEY, CDR2 SVGAGI. As DNA, the CDR3 is TGTGCCAGCAGTTACACGGGAGACAATGAGCAGTTCTTC. Translation: CASSYTGDNEQFF.

About this clonotype itself: This beta chain is an unintended read in a library built for alpha chains; its size means little. V is TRBV20-1 and J is TRBJ1-2; possible D gene TRBD1, 6 bases. This CDR3 spans 12 amino acids. Germline assignment: CDR1 DFQATT and CDR2 SNEGSKA (reference sequence). The V and J ends lost 0 bases and 7 bases respectively, with 9 bases between them. The CDR3 is CSARDDRSGYTF. In nucleotides, the CDR3 is TGCAGTGCTAGAGATGACAGGAGTGGCTACACCTTC.

This clonotype was seen more than once but under ten times. Mismatch with germline at one junction end may stem from a read error. This beta chain slipped into a library made for alpha chains as a stray read, so its size is not meaningful. This chain uses TRBV7-7 with TRBJ2-7; D might be TRBD2 (6 bases). The CDR3 totals 13 residues. Germline-derived CDR1 and CDR2 are SSHAT and FNYEAQ (reference sequence). Here the CDR3 reads CASSSGLDYEQYF. The DNA for the CDR3 is TGTGCTAGCAGCTCGGGACTGGACTACGAGCAGTACTTC.

This clonotype was found many times. This beta chain appears as a stray read in a library generated for alpha chains; its size is not informative. The chain joins TRBV9 to TRBJ1-4, with D unresolved. CDR1 is SGDLS and CDR2 is YYNGEE in the germline V gene. The V gene lost 0 bases and the J gene lost 0 bases, with 9 bases spanning the gap. The CDR3 spans 16 residues. The CDR3 loop reads CASSVDPTTTNEKLFF. The CDR3 DNA reads as TGTGCCAGCAGCGTAGATCCGACAACAACTAATGAAAAACTGTTTTTT.

This clonotype was seen repeatedly, ten times or more. A library prepared for alpha chains yielded this beta chain as an off-target read; its size is of little meaning. The DNA of the CDR3 is TGTGCCAGCGGGGACAGGGGATATGGCTACACCTTC. It yields the protein CASGDRGYGYTF. The V gene is TRBV28, the J gene TRBJ1-2; 10 bases are a match to TRBD1. V lost 8 bases and J lost 5; bases outside the gene matches: 2. Germline V gives CDR1 MDHEN, CDR2 SYDVKM. CDR3 length: 12 amino acids.

About this clonotype itself: This beta chain represents an off-target read in a library built for alpha chains; its size is of limited meaning. The chain links TRBV27 to TRBJ2-3, with D unclear. This CDR3 contains 12 residues. With 6 bases removed from V and 6 bases from J, the gap between germline ends came to 10 bases. Germline V gives CDR1 MNHEY, CDR2 SMNVEV (reference sequence). The CDR3 DNA is TGTGCCAGCAGCCACCGAGGTGATACGCAGTATTTT. Amino acid sequence: CASSHRGDTQYF.

This clonotype was counted ten times or more. The library was designed around alpha chains, so this beta chain is a stray read whose abundance carries little weight. This chain links TRBV6-5 with TRBJ1-1; D gene ambiguous. Per the germline V gene, CDR1 is MNHEY and CDR2 is SVGAGI. Trimming removed 4 bases from V and 0 bases from J, with 12 bases in between. The CDR3 consists of 15 residues. The CDR3 DNA reads TGTGCCAGCAGTTCCGGACGTACGATGAACACTGAAGCTTTCTTT. It codes for CASSSGRTMNTEAFF.

Notes on this clonotype: Little can be read into the size of this beta chain, an off-target read in a library designed for alpha chains. V usage is TRBV7-8 and J usage is TRBJ2-7, with TRBD2 identical over 7 bases. Per the germline V gene, CDR1 is SGHVS and CDR2 is FQNEAQ. This CDR3 comprises 14 residues. J lost 4 bases, V lost 1 base, and 4 bases had no gene match. CDR3 DNA sequence: TGTGCCAGCAGCTTAGGACTAGCCCAATACGAGCAGTACTTC. Translating it yields CASSLGLAQYEQYF.

This clonotype was seen only a few times. This beta chain turned up in a library designed for alpha chains; as an off-target read, its abundance says little. The CDR3 sequence: CASSFGLAATYEQYF. CDR3 nucleotide sequence: TGTGCCAGCAGCTTCGGACTAGCGGCTACCTACGAGCAGTACTTC. This chain uses TRBV3-1 with TRBJ2-7; 10 bases map to TRBD2. V was clipped by 5 bases and J by 2 bases; unmatched bases: 6. This CDR3 has 15 residues. Per germline, CDR1 LGHDT and CDR2 YNNKEL (reference sequence).

In this sample, this clonotype turned up many times. A library made for alpha chains picked up this beta chain off target, so its size means little. This sequence joins TRBV21-1 and TRBJ2-2; the D call TRBD1 from the table was never checked on the DNA. TRBV21-1 is noted as a pseudogene. The CDR3 is 15 residues long. Written as DNA, the CDR3 is TGTGCCAGCAGCAAAGCCCCCCAGAACACCGGGGAGCTGTTTTTT. It yields the protein CASSKAPQNTGELFF.

This clonotype was counted many times. A library prepared for alpha chains yielded this beta chain as an off-target read; its size is of little meaning. J is TRBJ2-2 and V is TRBV5-1, with TRBD1 matching 7 bases. After removal of 4 bases from V and 2 bases from J, the junction contained 5 bases not matched to a gene. Germline CDR1 SGHRS, CDR2 YFSETQ. This CDR3 region has 15 residues. CDR3 bases: TGCGCCAGCAGCATCGGACAGGAAAACACCGGGGAGCTGTTTTTT. It codes for CASSIGQENTGELFF.

This clonotype was recorded many times. Within a library made for alpha chains, this beta chain is off target, and its count is uninformative. The chain combines TRBV6-5 with TRBJ2-3, with no clear D. V lost 2 bases, J lost 1 base, and 7 bases lay in between. CDR1 MNHEY and CDR2 SVGAGI come from the germline V gene. The CDR3 consists of 14 residues. CDR3 amino acids: CASSYTRGTDTQYF. In DNA form, the CDR3 reads TGTGCCAGCAGTTACACACGGGGCACAGATACGCAGTATTTT.

This clonotype has a count of ten or more. This beta chain is off target for a library built for alpha chains, so its abundance means little. The chain employs TRBV11-3 and TRBJ2-4; possible D gene TRBD2, 6 bases. Trimming cost V 2 bases and J 8 bases, with 10 bases left between them. This CDR3 contains 13 residues. In germline, CDR1 is SGHNT, CDR2 YENEEA. The DNA of the CDR3 is TGTGCCAGCAGCTTAAGCGGAGGGGACATTCAGTACTTC. Translated, it gives CASSLSGGDIQYF.